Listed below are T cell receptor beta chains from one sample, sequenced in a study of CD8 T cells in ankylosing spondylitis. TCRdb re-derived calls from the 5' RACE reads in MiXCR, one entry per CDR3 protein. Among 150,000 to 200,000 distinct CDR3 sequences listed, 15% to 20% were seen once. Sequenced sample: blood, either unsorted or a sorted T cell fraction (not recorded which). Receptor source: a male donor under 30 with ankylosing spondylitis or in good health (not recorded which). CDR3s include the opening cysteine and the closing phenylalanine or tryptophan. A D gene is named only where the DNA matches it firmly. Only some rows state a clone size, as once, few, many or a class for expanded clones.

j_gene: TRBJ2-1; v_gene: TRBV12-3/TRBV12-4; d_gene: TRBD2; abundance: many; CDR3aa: CASREPVASGTNEQFF; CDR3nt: TGTGCCAGCAGAGAACCGGTGGCTAGCGGGACCAATGAGCAGTTCTTC
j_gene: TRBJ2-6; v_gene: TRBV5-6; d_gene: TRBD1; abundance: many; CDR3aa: CASSRNTGGMSGANVLTF; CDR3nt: TGTGCCAGCAGCCGAAATACAGGGGGAATGTCTGGGGCCAACGTCCTGACTTTC
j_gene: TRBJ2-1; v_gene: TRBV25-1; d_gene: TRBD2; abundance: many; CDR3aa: CASRAGVGYNEQFF; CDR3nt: TGTGCCAGCAGAGCGGGAGTGGGCTACAATGAGCAGTTCTTC
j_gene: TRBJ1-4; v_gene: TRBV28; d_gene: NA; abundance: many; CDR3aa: CAGTRGGDEKLFF; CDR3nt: TGTGCCGGGACTCGAGGGGGAGATGAAAAACTGTTTTTT
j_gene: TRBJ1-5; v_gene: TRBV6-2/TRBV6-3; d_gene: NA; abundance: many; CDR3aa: CASSYPPDSSTAQHF; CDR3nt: TGTGCCAGCAGTTACCCCCCGGACAGTTCCACGGCCCAGCATTTT
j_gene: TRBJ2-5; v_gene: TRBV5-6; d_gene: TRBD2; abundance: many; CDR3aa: CASSLVSGLAGVGTQYF; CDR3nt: TGTGCCAGCAGCTTGGTCTCCGGACTAGCGGGAGTGGGGACCCAGTACTTC
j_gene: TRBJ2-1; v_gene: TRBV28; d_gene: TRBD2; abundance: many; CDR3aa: CASALAGAIYNEQFF; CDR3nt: TGTGCCAGCGCGCTAGCGGGGGCTATCTACAATGAGCAGTTCTTC
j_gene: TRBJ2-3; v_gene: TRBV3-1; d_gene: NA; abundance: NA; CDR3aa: CASSQGSGDTQYF; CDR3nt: TGTGCCAGCAGCCAAGGTTCGGGCGATACGCAGTATTTT
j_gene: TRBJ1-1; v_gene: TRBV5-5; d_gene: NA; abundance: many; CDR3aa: CASSGRLTEAFF; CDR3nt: TGTGCCAGCAGCGGTAGACTCACTGAAGCTTTCTTT
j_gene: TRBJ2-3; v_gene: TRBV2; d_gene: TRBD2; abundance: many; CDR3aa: CASTREGTSTDTQYF; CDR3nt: TGTGCCAGCACGCGGGAGGGCACTAGCACAGATACGCAGTATTTT
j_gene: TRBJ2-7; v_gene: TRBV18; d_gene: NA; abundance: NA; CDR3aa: CASSQGFGYEQYF; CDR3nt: TGTGCCAGCTCCCAGGGATTTGGATACGAGCAGTACTTC
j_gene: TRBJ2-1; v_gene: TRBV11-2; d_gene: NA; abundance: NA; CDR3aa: CASSLDFSSYNEQFF; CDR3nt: TGTGCCAGCAGCTTAGATTTCAGCTCCTACAATGAGCAGTTCTTC